This TCR beta chain was identified during a study of T cell responses to AZD1222 COVID-19 vaccine. Study outcomes and limitations: Spike-specific TCR breadth rose after two AZD1222 doses, and depth rose as well. Most donors were white British and more were female, and clonal diversity was possibly underestimated. Reportedly, nearly half of unique spike TCRs recognized epitopes outside B.1.351/B.1.1.7 mutations.

Germline V gene sequence: CDR1 ENHRY, CDR2 SYGVKD. Unmatched junction bases numbered 8, after V lost 2 bases and J lost 2 bases. The CDR3 is made up of 16 amino acids. For this clone: Its cognate antigen is unknown.

TCRdb keeps only in-frame clones here, not all; method: immunoSEQ multiplex PCR. The sample shows around 150,000 clones, about nine tenths of them seen only once. V usage is TRBV10-3 and J usage is TRBJ1-1, with 7 bases lining up with TRBD1. The sequence came from an adult in good health. Source: peripheral blood, taken on day 0 of AZD1222 vaccination. CDR3 nucleotide sequence: TGTGCCATCAGTGAGGGGAGGGGGCCCATTAACACTGAAGCTTTCTTT. Translated, it gives CAISEGRGPINTEAFF.